The 8 T cell receptor beta chains in this list originate from one sample, sequenced in a study of blood T cell repertoires in COVID-19. The table came from immunoSEQ multiplex PCR; TCRdb's copy has only in-frame clones and leaves some out. The repertoire holds approximately 160,000 clones, with around four fifths as singletons. What was sequenced was peripheral blood. The receptors originated from a man aged 40-55 years who had recovered from COVID-19.

The chain employs TRBV15 and TRBJ2-7; D is possibly TRBD2 (6 bases). CDR1 LNHNV and CDR2 YYDKDF come from the germline V gene (reference sequence). The CDR3 length is 13 residues. V was cut by 5 bases and J by 3 bases, with 11 bases left in between. CDR3 amino acids: CATSETGVYEQYF. The DNA of the CDR3 is TGTGCCACCAGCGAGACGGGGGTCTACGAGCAGTACTTC.

The rearrangement joins TRBV28 to TRBJ2-1; 16 bases map to TRBD2. The germline V gene has CDR1 MDHEN and CDR2 SYDVKM. This CDR3 region has 12 residues. The trim removed 11 bases at V and 9 bases at J, leaving 1 base unmatched. CDR3 protein: CAGTSGRGEQFF. CDR3 sequence (DNA): TGTGCCGGGACTAGCGGGAGGGGTGAGCAGTTCTTC.

This clone was picked up one time. This chain joins TRBV24-1 and TRBJ2-1; TRBD2 might be the D (5 bases). Germline V CDR1 and CDR2: KGHDR, SFDVKD. The CDR3 contains 13 residues. Trimming cost V 2 bases and J 7 bases, with 8 bases left between them. Here the CDR3 DNA reads TGTGCCACCAGTGATTGGACGGGGAATGAGCAGTTCTTC. It specifies CATSDWTGNEQFF.

The chain joins TRBV27 to TRBJ2-7; D is perhaps TRBD1 (5 bases). The V end lost 6 bases, the J end lost 2 bases, and 23 bases lay between the germline ends. This CDR3 spans 17 amino acids. Germline V lookup: CDR1 MNHEY, CDR2 SMNVEV (reference sequence). The CDR3 loop reads CASRGFGVAGNPYEQYF. As DNA, the CDR3 is TGTGCCAGCAGAGGATTTGGGGTAGCAGGGAATCCCTACGAGCAGTACTTC.

This chain connects TRBV9 to TRBJ2-5; 11 bases match TRBD1. Trimming at V came to 5 bases and at J to 3 bases, leaving 15 bases not matched to a gene. Germline V lookup: CDR1 SGDLS, CDR2 YYNGEE. CDR3 length: 18 residues. CDR3: CASSRLPGQGVEKETQYF. The CDR3 DNA reads as TGTGCCAGCAGTCGACTTCCGGGACAGGGGGTGGAAAAAGAGACCCAGTACTTC.

The rearrangement uses TRBV5-1 and TRBJ2-7; no reliable D call. From germline, CDR1 is SGHRS and CDR2 YFSETQ. Trimming took off 2 bases at V and 5 bases at J, with 8 bases between the two ends. This CDR3 is built from 12 residues. The CDR3 DNA sequence: TGCGCCAGCAGCTTTGGAGTGGACGAGCAGTACTTC. It is translated as CASSFGVDEQYF.

The chain has TRBV11-2 and TRBJ1-2; 7 bases align to TRBD1. The CDR3 is made up of 14 amino acids. CDR1 and CDR2 (germline): SGHAT, FQNNGV. J was trimmed by 4 bases and V by 5 bases; bases with no gene match: 7. CDR3 sequence (DNA): TGTGCCAGCAGCCCCGGGACAGCAACCTATGGCTACACCTTC. Amino acids: CASSPGTATYGYTF.

The chain is built from TRBV5-4 and TRBJ2-1; tentative D call: TRBD2 (7 bases). Between the trimmed V and J ends, which lost 3 bases and 5 bases, there was a span of 15 bases. The CDR3 has 15 amino acids. Per the germline V gene, CDR1 is SGHNT and CDR2 is YYREEE (reference sequence). The CDR3 region is CASSSGGLGNNEQFF. CDR3 nucleotide sequence: TGTGCCAGCAGCTCCGGGGGGCTAGGAAACAATGAGCAGTTCTTC.